Following are 24 T cell receptor beta chains from one sample sequenced in a study of CD8+ T cells in alopecia areata (dated by TCRdb to 2017 to 2018). The time point label for this specimen denotes: baseline before oral tofacitinib. Library prep was done by the immunoSEQ multiplex PCR assay. For TCR sequencing, RNA was extracted from every sample and reverse transcribed into cDNA to serve as template. TCRdb limited this immuneACCESS table to in-frame rearrangements with V and J called. A share of clones is missing; checked studies link under half to unresolved V genes, and the rest is unexplained. The sample includes hundreds of thousands of clones, with 50% to 60% observed a single time. The ten largest clones represent around 0.44% of the sample. The material sequenced was CD4+ T cells sorted from blood, taken at week 0. The receptors originated from a human donor with alopecia areata.

This chain connects TRBV5-6 to TRBJ1-2, with 8 bases identical to TRBD1. The CDR3 totals 11 residues. Germline CDR1 is SGHDT and CDR2 is YYEEEE. The ends lost 4 bases at V and 14 bases at J; junction bases unmatched: 7. CDR3 bases: TGTGCCAGCAGCATTAGGACAGGGTGGACCTTC. Protein: CASSIRTGWTF.

V and J are TRBV11-2 and TRBJ2-3; 7 nucleotides agree with TRBD1. J lost 4 bases, V lost 5 bases, and 6 bases had no gene match. Germline assignment: CDR1 SGHAT and CDR2 FQNNGV. The CDR3 has 14 amino acids. The CDR3: CASSPQGISDTQYF. CDR3 bases: TGTGCCAGCAGCCCACAGGGGATTTCAGATACGCAGTATTTT.

This clone has more than one count but fewer than ten. The chain employs TRBV6-5 and TRBJ1-4, with 8 bases that match TRBD1. Germline V gene data show CDR1 as MNHEY and CDR2 as SVGAGI. V shed 5 bases, J shed 3 bases, and the junction held 5 bases outside the gene matches. There are 15 residues in the CDR3. This CDR3 reads CASSHGQGSNEKLFF. DNA of the CDR3: TGTGCCAGCAGTCACGGACAGGGATCTAATGAAAAACTGTTTTTT.

V gene TRBV29-1 combines with J gene TRBJ2-2; D is unresolved. The germline V gene has CDR1 SQVTM and CDR2 ANQGSEA. The CDR3 length is 14 residues. V gave up 4 bases and J gave up 0 bases, with 9 bases separating them. The CDR3 sequence: CSVVGGTNTGELFF. Written as DNA, the CDR3 is TGCAGCGTTGTGGGCGGTACGAACACCGGGGAGCTGTTTTTT.

This clone was detected once. A much larger clone differs from this one at a single base, so this may be a read error. Other DNA sequences in this specimen translate into the identical CDR3. V usage is TRBV7-9 and J usage is TRBJ2-1; no reliable D call. CDR3 length: 11 residues. Trimming cost V 3 bases and J 5 bases, with 2 bases left between them. From germline, CDR1 is SEHNR and CDR2 FQNEAQ (reference sequence). CDR3 in amino acids: CASSFNNEQFF. CDR3 nucleotides: TGTGCCAGCAGCTTCAACAATGAGCAGTTCTTC.

V is TRBV5-1 and J is TRBJ2-3; D perhaps matches TRBD2 (6 bases). The CDR3 length is 15 residues. V lost 4 bases, J lost 2 bases, and 14 bases lay in between. Germline CDR1 is SGHRS and CDR2 is YFSETQ. CDR3 loop: CASSPTSTYTDTQYF. The CDR3, as DNA: TGCGCCAGCAGCCCTACTAGCACCTACACAGATACGCAGTATTTT.

This clone came up once. This chain uses TRBV30 with TRBJ1-6; TRBD1 might be the D (6 bases). This CDR3 is built from 15 residues. V lost 4 bases and J lost 0, with 10 bases in between. CDR1 and CDR2 (germline): GTSNPN, SVGIG (reference sequence). Here the CDR3 DNA reads TGTGCCTGGACAGGGGCCACCTCCTATAATTCACCCCTCCACTTT. Encoded protein: CAWTGATSYNSPLHF.

This chain uses TRBV7-2 with TRBJ2-5; D gene ambiguous. CDR1 and CDR2 from the germline V gene are SGHTA and FQGNSA. The V end lost 3 bases, the J end lost 2 bases, and 10 bases lay between the germline ends. The CDR3 extends over 14 amino acids. The CDR3, as DNA: TGTGCCAGCAGCTTTTTACGGAATCAAGAGACCCAGTACTTC. Its protein product is CASSFLRNQETQYF. The variable domain in full, completed from reference TRBV7-2 and TRBJ2-5, reads GAGVSQSPSNKVTEKGKDVELRCDPISGHTALYWYRQSLGQGLEFLIYFQGNSAPDKSGLPSDRFSAERTGGSVSTLTIQRTQQEDSAVYLCASSFLRNQETQYFGPGTRLLVL.

The sample holds a few counts of this clone. This chain links TRBV5-1 with TRBJ1-2, with 9 bases that match TRBD1. Per the germline V gene, CDR1 is SGHRS and CDR2 is YFSETQ. J lost 3 bases, V lost 5 bases, and 8 bases had no gene match. The CDR3 consists of 15 residues. Here the CDR3 reads CASSLLDRGDYGYTF. CDR3 DNA: TGCGCCAGCAGTCTTTTGGACAGGGGTGACTATGGCTACACCTTC.

This chain joins TRBV30 and TRBJ2-3; 10 bases fit TRBD2. CDR3 size: 16 residues. Germline values: CDR1 GTSNPN, CDR2 SVGIG (reference sequence). The J segment lost 4 bases and the V segment lost 2 bases, leaving 9 bases of the junction unmatched. CDR3 sequence (DNA): TGTGCCTGGAGTCGGGGGGCTAGCGGGAGAGCAGATACGCAGTATTTT. Residues: CAWSRGASGRADTQYF.

The chain joins TRBV5-8 to TRBJ2-1; 7 nucleotides match TRBD1. V was clipped by 5 bases and J by 2 bases; unmatched bases: 10. CDR1 and CDR2 from the germline V gene are SGHTS and YDEGEE. The length of the CDR3 is 16 residues. This CDR3 reads CASRVGGRGTYNEQFF. As DNA, the CDR3 is TGTGCCAGCAGGGTGGGCGGCAGGGGGACCTACAATGAGCAGTTCTTC.

The CDR3 loop reads CASSQVGGRAKYNEQFF. As DNA, the CDR3 is TGCGCCAGCAGCCAAGTGGGCGGGAGGGCGAAGTACAATGAGCAGTTCTTC. The chain uses TRBV4-1 and TRBJ2-1, with TRBD2 matching 9 bases. V was clipped by 1 base and J by 4 bases; unmatched bases: 8. The CDR3 totals 17 residues. Germline CDR1 MGHRA, CDR2 YSYEKL.

The chain is built from TRBV27 and TRBJ2-1; D possibly corresponds to TRBD2 (7 bases). Trimming cost V 10 bases and J 3 bases, with 13 bases left between them. CDR3 length equals 13 residues. From germline, CDR1 is MNHEY and CDR2 SMNVEV (reference sequence). CDR3 DNA sequence: TGTGCCATCGCGGGGGCCAACTACAATGAGCAGTTCTTC. Its translation is CAIAGANYNEQFF.

The V gene is TRBV20-1, the J gene TRBJ2-2, with D hard to call. Germline CDR1 DFQATT, CDR2 SNEGSKA (reference sequence). The CDR3 has 11 residues. Trimming cost V 6 bases and J 5 bases, with 7 bases left between them. CDR3 region: CSAMGTGELFF. For the CDR3, the DNA is TGCAGTGCGATGGGAACCGGGGAGCTGTTTTTT.

This chain joins TRBV19 and TRBJ1-4; the D is unclear. The V gene lost 8 bases and the J gene lost 2 bases, with 12 bases spanning the gap. The CDR3 sequence is 14 residues long. Germline V CDR1 and CDR2: LNHDA, SQIVND (reference sequence). CDR3 protein: CASAGRITNEKLFF. The CDR3 DNA is TGTGCCAGTGCGGGTAGAATTACTAATGAAAAACTGTTTTTT.

The sample holds a few counts of this clone. The chain employs TRBV4-1 and TRBJ2-5, with 10 bases fitting TRBD2. The DNA end is more similar to TRBJ2-7, so the J call may be wrong. This CDR3 has 16 amino acids. Germline loops: CDR1 MGHRA, CDR2 YSYEKL. CDR3 coding DNA: TGCGCCAGCAGCCCAACCGTGACTAGCGGGTCCTACGAGCAGTACTTC. This codes for CASSPTVTSGSYEQYF.

J is TRBJ1-2 and V is TRBV10-3, with no clear D. Trimming shortened V by 3 bases and J by 5 bases, and 13 bases separated the two germline ends. CDR1 and CDR2 (germline): ENHRY, SYGVKD. The CDR3 has 14 amino acids. The CDR3, as DNA: TGTGCCATCAGTGATCCCCAGACTTTATATGGCTACACCTTC. Translating gives CAISDPQTLYGYTF.

The chain recombines TRBV29-1 with TRBJ1-2, with no clear D. The CDR3 contains 12 residues. Germline-derived CDR1 and CDR2 are SQVTM and ANQGSEA. The ends were cut back, 5 bases at V and 4 bases at J, with 11 bases in the middle. The CDR3 sequence is CSVRDPGYGYTF. DNA for the CDR3: TGCAGCGTTAGAGACCCCGGCTATGGCTACACCTTC.

The CDR3 loop reads CASGNRDPPPYEQYF. The DNA for the CDR3 is TGTGCCAGTGGTAACCGGGACCCTCCGCCCTACGAGCAGTACTTC. The chain couples TRBV19 to TRBJ2-7; either TRBD1 or TRBD2 may fit D (5 bases each). Trimming stripped 8 bases from V and 2 bases from J, with 19 bases between. Germline V lookup: CDR1 LNHDA, CDR2 SQIVND (reference sequence). This CDR3 spans 15 amino acids.

J is TRBJ2-5 and V is TRBV30; D uncertain. The germline V gene has CDR1 GTSNPN and CDR2 SVGIG (reference sequence). This CDR3 contains 12 residues. The V and J ends lost 2 bases and 4 bases respectively, with 8 bases between them. The CDR3 reads CAWSTPIETQYF. Written as DNA, the CDR3 is TGTGCCTGGAGTACTCCCATAGAGACCCAGTACTTC.

This sequence joins TRBV29-1 and TRBJ1-5; no firm D call. This CDR3 has 11 residues. The V and J ends lost 2 bases and 13 bases respectively, with 12 bases between them. Germline V gene sequence: CDR1 SQVTM, CDR2 ANQGSEA. CDR3 coding DNA: TGCAGCGTTGAATCAGAGCATCTACAGCATTTT. Its protein product is CSVESEHLQHF. The complete variable domain, with remaining parts taken from reference TRBV29-1 and TRBJ1-5, reads SAVISQKPSRDICQRGTSLTIQCQVDSQVTMMFWYRQQPGQSLTLIATANQGSEATYESGFVIDKFPISRPNLTFSTLTVSNMSPEDSSIYLCSVESEHLQHFGDGTRLSIL.

The J gene is TRBJ2-1, the V gene TRBV5-4; D gene ambiguous. The CDR3 sequence is 15 residues long. Germline values: CDR1 SGHNT, CDR2 YYREEE (reference sequence). V lost 1 base to trimming and J lost 0 bases, with 8 bases between them. CDR3 amino acids: CASSLSPSSYNEQFF. CDR3 bases: TGTGCCAGCAGCTTGAGCCCGAGCTCCTACAATGAGCAGTTCTTC.

This clone has a count of ten or more. The CDR3 nucleotides read TGCAGCTCATATTATGAGGGCATTCAGTACTTC. As protein: CSSYYEGIQYF. This rearrangement joins TRBV20-1 to TRBJ2-4; tentative D call: TRBD2 (5 bases). Germline-derived CDR1 and CDR2 are DFQATT and SNEGSKA (reference sequence). This CDR3 is built from 11 residues.

This clone was detected only a few times. The chain combines TRBV2 with TRBJ2-1; TRBD2 matches at 11 bases. V shed 7 bases, J shed 6 bases, and the junction held 11 bases outside the gene matches. The germline V gene has CDR1 SNHLY and CDR2 FYNNEI. This CDR3 spans 16 amino acids. The CDR3: CASKRQASGGSNEQFF. In DNA form, the CDR3 reads TGTGCCAGCAAACGTCAGGCTAGCGGGGGGAGCAATGAGCAGTTCTTC.